These 6 T cell receptor beta chains were sequenced from one sample in a study of T cell repertoires in cytomegalovirus infection (dated by TCRdb to between 2017 and 2020). Sequencing relied on an Illumina HiSeq 1500. Using fastp at Q25 and MiXCR, TCRdb reprocessed the public reads and kept productive beta chains. A single entry per CDR3 protein holds the most common genes and DNA from its merged rows. This sample comprises 650,000 to 900,000 distinct CDR3 sequences, less than 35% of them detected only once. 9.5% to 15% of the sample goes to the ten largest clones. Their cognate antigens are unknown. The treatment or condition label, as the study defines it: in vitro stimulation with specific CMV peptide epitopes to enrich CMV-specific T cells. Specimen: cultured CD8+ T cells from PBMCs, collected from culture after CMV antigen stimulation. These receptors came from a human donor in good health (CMV status not recorded). Some clones in this sample may be carry-over from other donors' samples.

This clonotype was seen a handful of times. This chain uses TRBV12-3 or TRBV12-4 with TRBJ1-2; D perhaps matches TRBD1 (6 bases). The V end was cut by 5 bases, the J end by 6 bases, with 22 bases between. The CDR3 consists of 16 residues. The CDR3: CASSLTPGQRDDGYTF. The CDR3 nucleotides read TGTGCCAGCAGTCTTACCCCGGGACAAAGGGATGATGGCTACACCTTC.

The chain uses TRBV5-4 and TRBJ1-4; 10 bases match TRBD1. Germline CDR1 is SGHNT and CDR2 is YYREEE (reference sequence). The ends lost 4 bases at V and 8 bases at J; junction bases unmatched: 23. The CDR3 runs to 20 residues. For the CDR3, the DNA is TGTGCCAGCAGCATCCTTATTATCCCGGGACAGGGGCTTGCCGAGGAAAAACTGTTTTTT. Its translation is CASSILIIPGQGLAEEKLFF.

This clonotype occurred many times. The germline gene is not matched at one end of the junction; a read error may be the cause. J is TRBJ2-3 and V is TRBV7-2; 11 nucleotides match TRBD2. The germline gives CDR1 SGHTA, CDR2 FQGNSA. This CDR3 has 15 amino acids. The CDR3 sequence: CASSLAGGNADTQYF. DNA of the CDR3: TGTGCCAGCAGCCTAGCGGGGGGCAACGCAGATACGCAGTATTTT.

V gene TRBV19 combines with J gene TRBJ2-3; D may correspond to TRBD1 or TRBD2 (5 bases each). Trimming took 2 bases from V and 1 from J, leaving 10 bases between them. The CDR3 length is 15 residues. Germline assignment: CDR1 LNHDA and CDR2 SQIVND (reference sequence). The CDR3: CASSIWQGGTDTQYF. The CDR3 DNA is TGTGCCAGTAGTATATGGCAGGGAGGCACAGATACGCAGTATTTT.

Many counts were recorded for this clonotype. The chain has TRBV7-6 and TRBJ2-1, with a weak D call TRBD1 (6 bases). From germline, CDR1 is SGHVS and CDR2 FNYEAQ. The CDR3 has 15 amino acids. Trimming took off 5 bases at V and 2 bases at J, with 13 bases between the two ends. CDR3: CASSALRGTYNEQFF. The CDR3 region has the DNA TGTGCCAGCAGCGCCCTTAGGGGGACCTACAATGAGCAGTTCTTC.

The chain has TRBV24-1 and TRBJ2-3; TRBD2 matches 11 bases. From germline, CDR1 is KGHDR and CDR2 SFDVKD. There are 16 residues in the CDR3. After removal of 3 bases from V and 2 bases from J, the junction contained 3 bases not matched to a gene. The CDR3 loop is CATSDLSGGATDTQYF. The CDR3 DNA reads as TGTGCCACCAGTGATCTTAGCGGGGGGGCCACAGATACGCAGTATTTT.